This entry lists 26 T cell receptor beta chains sequenced from one sample in a study of response to subunit inactivated influenza vaccine. TCRdb re-analysed the RT-PCR reads in MiXCR, keeping a single row per CDR3 protein. Of around 650,000 distinct CDR3 sequences detected, 15% to 18% appear once; the ten largest clones hold 9.5% to 13%. Sequencing used PBMCs from blood, obtained 12 days after vaccination. Source of these receptors: a middle-aged man who received an inactivated influenza vaccine.

This clonotype was seen more than once but under ten times. The chain has TRBV19 and TRBJ1-2, with no clear D. V was trimmed by 6 bases and J by 4 bases, leaving 15 bases between them. The CDR3 extends over 14 amino acids. Looked up from germline, CDR1 is LNHDA and CDR2 is SQIVND (reference sequence). The CDR3 is CASRRRELGYGYTF. The CDR3 bases are TGTGCCAGTAGGAGAAGGGAATTAGGCTATGGCTACACCTTC.

This clonotype was observed a few times. The rearrangement joins TRBV6-5 to TRBJ2-5, with D tentatively TRBD1 or TRBD2 (5 bases each). The CDR3 runs 15 residues. V lost 1 base to trimming and J lost 3 bases, with 12 bases between them. The germline V gene encodes CDR1 MNHEY and CDR2 SVGAGI. The chain's CDR3 is CASSYYGGPEETQYF. The CDR3 DNA reads TGTGCCAGCAGTTACTATGGGGGTCCTGAAGAGACCCAGTACTTC.

V gene TRBV2 combines with J gene TRBJ1-4; the match to TRBD1 covers 9 bases. After removal of 7 bases from V and 0 bases from J, the junction contained 6 bases not matched to a gene. The V gene's germline CDR1 is SNHLY and CDR2 FYNNEI. The CDR3 is 16 residues long. The CDR3 bases are TGTGCCAGCACGGACAGGGGAACCTCAACTAATGAAAAACTGTTTTTT. Residues: CASTDRGTSTNEKLFF.

The V gene is TRBV6-2 or TRBV6-3, the J gene TRBJ2-7, with D possibly TRBD2 on 6 matching bases. Germline-derived CDR1 and CDR2 are MNHEY and SVGEGT. The CDR3 consists of 14 residues. V was trimmed by 2 bases and J by 4 bases, leaving 12 bases between them. The CDR3 coding sequence is TGTGCCAGCAGTTACGCGGGGACTTATTACGAGCAGTACTTC. Protein sequence: CASSYAGTYYEQYF.

This clonotype has just a few counts. As DNA, the CDR3 is TGCGCCAGCAGAGGGACAGGGGGCTACGAGCAGTACTTC. Encoded protein: CASRGTGGYEQYF. The chain has TRBV5-1 and TRBJ2-7; 11 bases fit TRBD1. This CDR3 has 13 residues. J was trimmed by 3 bases and V by 5 bases; bases with no gene match: 1. CDR1 is SGHRS and CDR2 is YFSETQ in the germline V gene.

This clonotype appeared many times. This chain joins TRBV5-1 and TRBJ2-3; unclear D gene. Germline CDR1 SGHRS, CDR2 YFSETQ. There are 12 residues in the CDR3. V lost 0 bases and J lost 7, with 6 bases in between. CDR3 bases: TGCGCCAGCAGCTTGGTTCCTAATACGCAGTATTTT. It encodes CASSLVPNTQYF.

The rearrangement uses TRBV5-1 and TRBJ2-5; no firm D call. Trimming cost V 4 bases and J 7 bases, with 11 bases left between them. There are 12 residues in the CDR3. The germline V gene has CDR1 SGHRS and CDR2 YFSETQ. The CDR3 is CASSDPRGTQYF. Written as DNA, the CDR3 is TGCGCCAGCAGCGACCCGCGCGGGACCCAGTACTTC. Supplemented by reference TRBV5-1 and TRBJ2-5, the full variable domain reads KAGVTQTPRYLIKTRGQQVTLSCSPISGHRSVSWYQQTPGQGLQFLFEYFSETQRNKGNFPGRFSGRQFSNSRSEMNVSTLELGDSALYLCASSDPRGTQYFGPGTRLLVL.

This chain uses TRBV2 with TRBJ2-7; a weak D match, TRBD2 (6 bases). The CDR3 runs to 14 residues. Per germline, CDR1 SNHLY and CDR2 FYNNEI. V was pared by 3 bases and J by 5 bases, with 14 bases between. The CDR3 DNA reads TGTGCCAGCAGTGAGATGGTACGGGGGAACGAGCAGTACTTC. It specifies CASSEMVRGNEQYF.

This clonotype has more than one count but fewer than ten. The V and J genes are TRBV4-1 and TRBJ1-5; D not resolved. CDR3 length equals 14 residues. Germline V gives CDR1 MGHRA, CDR2 YSYEKL. With 0 bases removed from V and 9 bases from J, the gap between germline ends came to 12 bases. The CDR3 sequence is CASSQDGPIRPQHF. CDR3 coding DNA: TGCGCCAGCAGCCAAGATGGGCCAATACGGCCCCAGCATTTT.

This clonotype showed up just a few times. The chain uses TRBV7-9 and TRBJ2-1; D gene ambiguous. Trimming pared 4 bases from V and 8 bases from J, leaving 15 bases between. Germline V gene data show CDR1 as SEHNR and CDR2 as FQNEAQ (reference sequence). The CDR3 totals 14 residues. The CDR3 here is CASSSGGGFDEQFF. For the CDR3, the DNA is TGTGCCAGCAGCTCCGGCGGTGGCTTCGATGAGCAGTTCTTC.

The chain combines TRBV7-2 with TRBJ1-4; D remains unclear. V was shortened by 5 bases and J by 0 bases, with 13 bases between the two germline ends. The CDR3 runs to 16 residues. Germline loops: CDR1 SGHTA, CDR2 FQGNSA. CDR3: CASSQTTAATNEKLFF. The CDR3 DNA sequence: TGTGCCAGCAGCCAAACGACCGCCGCAACTAATGAAAAACTGTTTTTT.

The V call is TRBV6-1, the J call TRBJ2-1; no reliable D call. The germline V gene encodes CDR1 MNHNS and CDR2 SASEGT. The V end lost 6 bases, the J end lost 5 bases, and 8 bases lay between the germline ends. The CDR3 contains 12 residues. CDR3 nucleotides: TGTGCCAGCAGGAAAGCGAACAATGAGCAGTTCTTC. Translation: CASRKANNEQFF.

This clonotype occurred a few times. The genes are TRBV29-1 and TRBJ2-1, with D hard to call. The V gene lost 4 bases and the J gene lost 3 bases, with 16 bases spanning the gap. CDR1 is SQVTM, CDR2 ANQGSEA, per germline. The CDR3 is 15 residues long. CDR3 sequence reads: CSVGLLTRVYNEQFF. For the CDR3, the DNA is TGCAGCGTTGGCCTGTTGACCCGAGTCTACAATGAGCAGTTCTTC.

This clonotype was detected only a few times. The chain combines TRBV20-1 with TRBJ1-2; D gene uncertain. Trimming removed 4 bases from V and 3 bases from J, with 12 bases in between. Germline V CDR1 and CDR2: DFQATT, SNEGSKA (reference sequence). This CDR3 contains 13 residues. Here the CDR3 DNA reads TGCAGTGCTATAATCGTGGAGGACTATGGCTACACCTTC. The encoded protein is CSAIIVEDYGYTF.

V is TRBV7-2 and J is TRBJ2-3; maybe TRBD2 (5 bases). Trimming took off 0 bases at V and 7 bases at J, with 26 bases between the two ends. This CDR3 contains 19 residues. Germline CDR1 reads SGHTA; CDR2 reads FQGNSA. The CDR3 reads CASSLARTAGSGGANTQYF. In DNA form, the CDR3 reads TGTGCCAGCAGCTTAGCGCGGACGGCGGGTTCGGGTGGTGCAAATACGCAGTATTTT.

J is TRBJ1-1 and V is TRBV6-5, with D perhaps matching TRBD1 (6 bases). This CDR3 is 12 amino acids long. Trimming pared 1 base from V and 13 bases from J, leaving 13 bases between. In germline, CDR1 is MNHEY, CDR2 SVGAGI. DNA of the CDR3: TGTGCCAGCAGTTACTTGGGGGGCCCAGGTTTCTTT. It encodes CASSYLGGPGFF.

The V gene is TRBV20-1, the J gene TRBJ2-1, with D perhaps TRBD1 (6 bases). This CDR3 contains 14 residues. CDR1 is DFQATT and CDR2 is SNEGSKA in the germline V gene (reference sequence). Deletions cut 5 bases from V and 8 bases from J, with 19 bases between. In DNA form, the CDR3 reads TGCAGTGCTCCCCAGTTCGACAGGTTGCATGAGCAGTTCTTC. It encodes CSAPQFDRLHEQFF.

This clonotype came up many times. This sequence joins TRBV5-1 and TRBJ2-1, with D maybe TRBD2 (5 bases). V was cut by 0 bases and J by 6 bases, with 10 bases left in between. The CDR3 totals 14 residues. Germline CDR1 reads SGHRS; CDR2 reads YFSETQ. The CDR3 nucleotides read TGCGCCAGCAGCTTGGATGGGAGTAGCAATGAGCAGTTCTTC. Protein product: CASSLDGSSNEQFF.

This clonotype showed up just a few times. The gene calls are TRBV11-2 and TRBJ2-1, with TRBD2 matching over 11 bases. Losses at the gene ends were 2 bases for V and 8 bases for J; bases not matched to a gene: 20. Germline CDR1 reads SGHAT; CDR2 reads FQNNGV. CDR3 length equals 20 residues. Here the CDR3 DNA reads TGTGCCAGCAGCTTAAGGGTAGCGGGAGGGCGTAAGGGCCGAGTCGATGAGCAGTTCTTC. This encodes CASSLRVAGGRKGRVDEQFF.

The rearrangement uses TRBV10-3 and TRBJ1-4; D is unresolved. Germline V lookup: CDR1 ENHRY, CDR2 SYGVKD. This CDR3 has 14 residues. Between the trimmed V and J ends, which lost 10 bases and 8 bases, there was a span of 20 bases. As DNA, the CDR3 is TGTGCCACCGGGATGGAGAATCCGCCCGAAAAACTGTTTTTT. This translates into CATGMENPPEKLFF.

The chain has TRBV18 and TRBJ2-1; 7 nucleotides line up with TRBD2. V lost 6 bases and J lost 10; bases outside the gene matches: 9. CDR3 length: 13 amino acids. Germline V lookup: CDR1 KGHSH, CDR2 LQKENI. CDR3 nucleotides: TGTGCCAGCTCTCGCGTGCGGGGGACCGAGCAGTTCTTC. Its protein is CASSRVRGTEQFF.

This clonotype showed up many times. V gene TRBV5-1 combines with J gene TRBJ2-3; D possibly corresponds to TRBD2 (7 bases). Trimming pared 6 bases from V and 1 base from J, leaving 12 bases between. The CDR3 loop spans 14 amino acids. Germline V lookup: CDR1 SGHRS, CDR2 YFSETQ. CDR3 region: CASNKGGGTDTQYF. Written as DNA, the CDR3 is TGCGCCAGCAACAAGGGGGGGGGCACAGATACGCAGTATTTT.

This sequence joins TRBV6-2 or TRBV6-3 and TRBJ2-7; 8 bases line up with TRBD2. Germline V lookup: CDR1 MNHEY, CDR2 SVGEGT. J gave up 4 bases and V 5 bases, and 25 bases lay outside the gene matches. The CDR3 consists of 20 residues. For the CDR3, the DNA is TGTGCCAGCAGTCGCCTTCTGTCTCGAAGCGGGAGTCTCCCCTCTTACGAGCAGTACTTC. It specifies CASSRLLSRSGSLPSYEQYF.

The chain carries TRBV6-2 or TRBV6-3 and TRBJ2-3; TRBD2 agrees at 9 bases. This CDR3 is built from 20 residues. Germline V gives CDR1 MNHEY, CDR2 SVGEGT. The trim removed 2 bases at V and 0 bases at J, leaving 15 bases unmatched. CDR3 in amino acids: CASSYVFLAGGRRSTDTQYF. CDR3 DNA sequence: TGTGCCAGCAGTTACGTCTTTCTGGCGGGGGGGCGTCGGAGCACAGATACGCAGTATTTT.

The chain uses TRBV7-8 and TRBJ1-5, with D possibly matching TRBD1 (5 bases). CDR1 is SGHVS and CDR2 is FQNEAQ in the germline V gene. There are 15 residues in the CDR3. V gave up 0 bases and J gave up 2 bases, with 8 bases separating them. The DNA of the CDR3 is TGTGCCAGCAGCTTAGCCGGGACGCGCAATCAGCCCCAGCATTTT. Amino acid sequence: CASSLAGTRNQPQHF.

V and J are TRBV20-1 and TRBJ2-1; 10 nucleotides agree with TRBD2. V gave up 0 bases and J gave up 7 bases; unmatched junction bases: 6. This CDR3 is built from 15 residues. Germline lookup yields CDR1 DFQATT and CDR2 SNEGSKA (reference sequence). The CDR3 reads CSARDSSTSGNEQFF. The DNA of the CDR3 is TGCAGTGCTAGAGATTCGTCGACTAGCGGGAATGAGCAGTTCTTC.